One sample yielded the 26 T cell receptor beta chains listed below, sequenced in a study of response to subunit inactivated influenza vaccine. TCRdb ran MiXCR on the RT-PCR reads and lists one entry per CDR3 protein. The profile covers 550,000 to 600,000 distinct CDR3 sequences, with 10% to 15% appearing a single time and roughly a tenth taken by the ten largest. The specimen comprised PBMCs from blood, sampled on the day of vaccination. The receptors derive from a man between 50 and 59 years old who received an inactivated influenza vaccine.

CDR3 loop: CSGTHYSSTDTQYF. DNA of the CDR3: TGCAGCGGAACTCATTATTCTAGCACAGATACGCAGTATTTT. The chain carries TRBV29-1 and TRBJ2-3; no clear D. CDR1 is SQVTM, CDR2 ANQGSEA, per germline. The CDR3 is made up of 14 amino acids. Trimming shortened V by 7 bases and J by 0 bases, and 14 bases separated the two germline ends.

There are many counts of this clonotype. The chain uses TRBV3-1 and TRBJ2-2; the D is unclear. Trimming cost V 1 base and J 13 bases, with 16 bases left between them. The CDR3 spans 14 residues. CDR1 is LGHDT and CDR2 is YNNKEL in the germline V gene (reference sequence). The CDR3 protein is CASSQASGPLPLFF. CDR3 sequence (DNA): TGTGCCAGCAGCCAAGCCTCCGGTCCGCTCCCGCTGTTTTTT.

The chain has TRBV10-3 and TRBJ2-3; 9 bases match TRBD2. Unmatched junction bases numbered 4, after V lost 4 bases and J lost 2 bases. Germline values: CDR1 ENHRY, CDR2 SYGVKD. There are 15 residues in the CDR3. This CDR3 is CAISGGLADTDTQYF. CDR3 nucleotide sequence: TGTGCCATCAGTGGGGGACTAGCAGACACAGATACGCAGTATTTT.

The chain uses TRBV27 and TRBJ2-7; 9 bases line up with TRBD2. This CDR3 has 14 residues. Germline lookup yields CDR1 MNHEY and CDR2 SMNVEV (reference sequence). V lost 9 bases to trimming and J lost 3 bases; unmatched junction nucleotides: 9. The CDR3 bases are TGTGCCAGTCGGCGGGGGGGGGTGGTCTACGAGCAGTACTTC. It codes for CASRRGGVVYEQYF.

The chain recombines TRBV12-3 or TRBV12-4 with TRBJ2-2, with TRBD1 matching over 7 bases. The junction had 10 bases not matched to a gene; V was cut back by 6 bases and J by 6 bases. This CDR3 has 15 amino acids. CDR3: CASSGDSQGSGELFF. CDR3 bases: TGTGCCAGCAGCGGGGACAGTCAGGGGTCCGGGGAGCTGTTTTTT.

This clonotype has a handful of counts. V is TRBV10-3 and J is TRBJ2-3; possibly TRBD1 for D (5 bases). This CDR3 spans 13 amino acids. Looked up from germline, CDR1 is ENHRY and CDR2 is SYGVKD. V was cut by 10 bases and J by 2 bases, with 13 bases left in between. CDR3 sequence reads: CANRGQNTDTQYF. Written as DNA, the CDR3 is TGTGCCAACAGAGGACAAAACACAGATACGCAGTATTTT.

This clonotype was recorded many times. The chain couples TRBV7-2 to TRBJ2-7; the match to TRBD1 covers 9 bases. CDR3 size: 14 residues. The ends lost 3 bases at V and 4 bases at J; junction bases unmatched: 4. The germline gives CDR1 SGHTA, CDR2 FQGNSA. The CDR3 DNA reads TGTGCCAGCAGCTTTTACAGGGGGCAATACGAGCAGTACTTC. This sequence encodes CASSFYRGQYEQYF. Variable domain in full (rest from reference TRBV7-2 and TRBJ2-7): GAGVSQSPSNKVTEKGKDVELRCDPISGHTALYWYRQSLGQGLEFLIYFQGNSAPDKSGLPSDRFSAERTGGSVSTLTIQRTQQEDSAVYLCASSFYRGQYEQYFGPGTRLTVT.

About this clonotype itself: One junction end does not reproduce the germline sequence, and a read error may be involved. The chain recombines TRBV11-1 with TRBJ2-5; tentative D call: TRBD1 (5 bases). The germline gives CDR1 SGHAT, CDR2 FQDESV (reference sequence). CDR3 length: 19 residues. DNA of the CDR3: TGTGCCCGCAGTTTAAGTGGTGCAGGGTCAACCCTTCCTCAAGAGACCCAGTACTTC. The encoded protein is CARSLSGAGSTLPQETQYF.

The chain employs TRBV29-1 and TRBJ2-7, with TRBD2 as a possible D gene (5 bases). The germline gives CDR1 SQVTM, CDR2 ANQGSEA. This CDR3 is 13 amino acids long. V was trimmed by 4 bases and J by 4 bases, leaving 14 bases between them. The CDR3 loop reads CSVVGQWTYEQYF. The CDR3 DNA reads as TGCAGCGTTGTGGGTCAGTGGACTTACGAGCAGTACTTC.

There are a few counts of this clonotype. This chain connects TRBV6-1 to TRBJ2-7, with a tentative D call TRBD1 (5 bases). The CDR3 sequence is 15 residues long. Trimming stripped 6 bases from V and 2 bases from J, with 17 bases between. Germline V gives CDR1 MNHNS, CDR2 SASEGT. The DNA for the CDR3 is TGTGCCAGCAGAAAGCAGGGATTCATAGCCTACGAGCAGTACTTC. Residues: CASRKQGFIAYEQYF.

The chain carries TRBV9 and TRBJ2-7; D remains ambiguous. This CDR3 region has 13 residues. The V gene lost 2 bases and the J gene lost 5 bases, with 11 bases spanning the gap. The germline CDR1 and CDR2 sequences are SGDLS and YYNGEE. CDR3 bases: TGTGCCAGCAGCGTTACCTATGACCACGAGCAGTACTTC. This gives the protein CASSVTYDHEQYF. The full variable domain, its missing parts supplied by reference TRBV9 and TRBJ2-7, is DSGVTQTPKHLITATGQRVTLRCSPRSGDLSVYWYQQSLDQGLQFLIQYYNGEERAKGNILERFSAQQFPDLHSELNLSSLELGDSALYFCASSVTYDHEQYFGPGTRLTVT.

This clonotype was picked up a small number of times. This rearrangement joins TRBV20-1 to TRBJ2-6, with D possibly being TRBD2 (6 bases). V was trimmed by 5 bases and J by 4 bases, leaving 21 bases between them. Germline CDR1 is DFQATT and CDR2 is SNEGSKA (reference sequence). The CDR3 totals 17 residues. The CDR3 sequence is CSARPGVWGRGANVLTF. Written as DNA, the CDR3 is TGCAGTGCTCGACCGGGAGTCTGGGGCCGCGGGGCCAACGTCCTGACTTTC.

The J gene is TRBJ2-2, the V gene TRBV28, with D uncertain. V was trimmed by 2 bases and J by 5 bases, leaving 9 bases between them. Per the germline V gene, CDR1 is MDHEN and CDR2 is SYDVKM. The length of the CDR3 is 14 residues. CDR3 in DNA: TGTGCCAGCAGTTTACCTTCGGCAACCGGGGAGCTGTTTTTT. Translated: CASSLPSATGELFF.

The rearrangement uses TRBV29-1 and TRBJ2-5, with TRBD2 matching 10 bases. The CDR3 spans 11 residues. Germline V gene sequence: CDR1 SQVTM, CDR2 ANQGSEA. The CDR3 nucleotides read TGCAGGGTCCCAGCGGGGGGGGGCACTTACTTC. Protein: CRVPAGGGTYF.

This clonotype has a count of ten or more. J is TRBJ1-1 and V is TRBV14, with a possible D match to TRBD1 (6 bases). The CDR3 runs to 19 residues. The V and J ends lost 0 bases and 2 bases respectively, with 22 bases between them. Germline CDR1 is SGHDN and CDR2 is FVKESK. The DNA of the CDR3 is TGTGCCAGCAGCCAAGATGTTAAAGATTTACGGGGGCTTAACACTGAAGCTTTCTTT. It encodes CASSQDVKDLRGLNTEAFF. The complete variable domain, with remaining parts taken from reference TRBV14 and TRBJ1-1, reads EAGVTQFPSHSVIEKGQTVTLRCDPISGHDNLYWYRRVMGKEIKFLLHFVKESKQDESGMPNNRFLAERTGGTYSTLKVQPAELEDSGVYFCASSQDVKDLRGLNTEAFFGQGTRLTVV.

There are many counts of this clonotype. The chain joins TRBV10-2 to TRBJ1-1, with 9 bases fitting TRBD1. Germline CDR1 WSHSY, CDR2 SAAADI. Trimming took 8 bases from V and 3 from J; bases not matched to a gene: 4. This CDR3 comprises 13 residues. CDR3: CASQDRGHTEAFF. For the CDR3, the DNA is TGCGCCAGCCAGGACAGGGGTCACACTGAAGCTTTCTTT.

The chain employs TRBV9 and TRBJ2-7; D not certain. V was cut by 1 base and J by 0 bases, with 14 bases left in between. The CDR3 consists of 16 residues. Germline loops: CDR1 SGDLS, CDR2 YYNGEE. The CDR3 DNA sequence: TGTGCCAGCAGCGTATCTTCCGCGTTAAGCTCCTACGAGCAGTACTTC. This gives the protein CASSVSSALSSYEQYF.

As regards this clonotype: This could be a read error, since a much larger clone is one nucleotide away. The rearrangement joins TRBV24-1 to TRBJ2-1; 7 bases align to TRBD1. From germline, CDR1 is KGHDR and CDR2 SFDVKD. J lost 7 bases, V lost 3 bases, and 8 bases had no gene match. The CDR3 has 15 residues. The CDR3 DNA reads TGTGCCACCAGTGATCAAGACAGGGTAGTGAATGAGCAGTTCTTC. Its protein product is CATSDQDRVVNEQFF.

This clonotype was picked up many times. Possible read error: a much larger clone is one base away. J is TRBJ2-1 and V is TRBV28; D is uncertain. Trimming removed 5 bases from V and 6 bases from J, with 5 bases in between. There are 11 residues in the CDR3. Germline V gene data show CDR1 as MDHEN and CDR2 as SYDVKM. This chain's CDR3 is CASSGRNEQFF. In DNA, the CDR3 is TGTGCCAGCAGTGGACGCAATGAGCAGTTCTTC.

In DNA form, the CDR3 reads TGTGCCAGCAGCCGATACCCCCCCAGCGAACGCTACACCTTC. Protein: CASSRYPPSERYTF. The chain employs TRBV7-9 and TRBJ1-2; D is unresolved. The length of the CDR3 is 14 residues. Germline values: CDR1 SEHNR, CDR2 FQNEAQ (reference sequence). The V and J ends lost 5 bases and 9 bases respectively, with 19 bases between them.

This clonotype was seen a few times. Relative to the germline gene, one junction end is altered; a read error may explain this. V is TRBV5-8 and J is TRBJ2-1; no firm D call. The germline gives CDR1 SGHTS, CDR2 YDEGEE. The CDR3 sequence is 12 residues long. The CDR3 loop reads CASSSWYNEQSF. DNA of the CDR3: TGTGCCAGCAGCTCCTGGTACAATGAGCAGTCCTTC.

In this sample, this clonotype turned up a few times. The CDR3 is CATSRTRAGNTIYF. In nucleotides, the CDR3 is TGTGCCACCAGCAGAACCAGGGCTGGAAACACCATATATTTT. The chain employs TRBV15 and TRBJ1-3; a weak D match, TRBD1 (5 bases). The CDR3 extends over 14 amino acids. Deletions cut 2 bases from V and 2 bases from J, with 7 bases between. The germline V gene encodes CDR1 LNHNV and CDR2 YYDKDF (reference sequence).

This clonotype was seen ten or more times. This rearrangement joins TRBV12-3 or TRBV12-4 to TRBJ2-1, with D unclear. The CDR3 extends over 11 amino acids. Deletions cut 1 base from V and 10 bases from J, with 5 bases between. The CDR3, as DNA: TGTGCCAGCAGTTTAGGCGCCGAGCAGTTCTTC. Amino acid sequence: CASSLGAEQFF.

J is TRBJ2-5 and V is TRBV25-1, with 10 bases identical to TRBD1. CDR1 and CDR2 (germline): MGHDK, SYGVNS. V lost 2 bases to trimming and J lost 6 bases; unmatched junction nucleotides: 3. CDR3 size: 14 residues. CDR3 coding DNA: TGTGCCAGCAGTGAAGGGACAGGGGTGCAGACCCAGTACTTC. Translated: CASSEGTGVQTQYF.

This chain joins TRBV2 and TRBJ2-7, with a weak D call TRBD1 (5 bases). V was cut by 7 bases and J by 3 bases, with 13 bases left in between. The CDR3 loop spans 13 amino acids. Per germline, CDR1 SNHLY and CDR2 FYNNEI. Written as DNA, the CDR3 is TGTGCCAGCAAGGTAGGGGTCTACTACGAGCAGTACTTC. Residues: CASKVGVYYEQYF.

The chain combines TRBV7-9 with TRBJ1-2, with D hard to call. The germline V and J ends were trimmed by 1 base and 4 bases, with 10 bases remaining between them. CDR1 is SEHNR and CDR2 is FQNEAQ in the germline V gene (reference sequence). The CDR3 consists of 14 residues. CDR3: CASSLETGGYGYTF. The DNA of the CDR3 is TGTGCCAGCAGCTTAGAGACGGGAGGCTATGGCTACACCTTC.